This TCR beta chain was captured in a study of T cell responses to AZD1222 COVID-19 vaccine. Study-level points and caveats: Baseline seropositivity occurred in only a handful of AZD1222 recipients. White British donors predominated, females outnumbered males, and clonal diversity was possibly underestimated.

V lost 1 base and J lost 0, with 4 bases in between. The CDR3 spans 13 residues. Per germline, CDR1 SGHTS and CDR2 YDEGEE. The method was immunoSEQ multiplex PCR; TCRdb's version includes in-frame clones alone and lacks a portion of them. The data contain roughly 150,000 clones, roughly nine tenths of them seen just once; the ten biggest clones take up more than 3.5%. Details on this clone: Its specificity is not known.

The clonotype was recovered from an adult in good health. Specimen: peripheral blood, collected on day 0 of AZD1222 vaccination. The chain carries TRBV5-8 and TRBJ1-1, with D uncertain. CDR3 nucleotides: TGTGCCAGCAGCTTGACAATGAACACTGAAGCTTTCTTT. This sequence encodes CASSLTMNTEAFF.